The 32 T cell receptor beta chains below come from one sample, sequenced in a study of blood T cell repertoires in COVID-19. This table comes from immunoSEQ multiplex PCR, and its TCRdb copy is limited to in-frame clones, with some not included. Of around 140,000 clones in the sample, roughly 87% were seen once. Material for sequencing was PBMCs or T cells enriched from blood (not recorded which). These receptor sequences come from a woman in her forties who had been exposed to COVID-19.

The chain links TRBV19 to TRBJ2-3; D is possibly TRBD2 (5 bases). Germline-derived CDR1 and CDR2 are LNHDA and SQIVND (reference sequence). This CDR3 is built from 15 residues. V was clipped by 5 bases and J by 0 bases, with 12 bases between them. The CDR3 sequence: CASSQAVASTDTQYF. CDR3 nucleotides: TGTGCCAGTAGTCAAGCGGTTGCTAGCACAGATACGCAGTATTTT. Supplemented by reference TRBV19 and TRBJ2-3, the full variable domain reads DGGITQSPKYLFRKEGQNVTLSCEQNLNHDAMYWYRQDPGQGLRLIYYSQIVNDFQKGDIAEGYSVSREKKESFPLTVTSAQKNPTAFYLCASSQAVASTDTQYFGPGTRLTVL.

The CDR3 is CASSPDRGRFEKLFF. The CDR3, as DNA: TGTGCCAGCAGTCCCGACAGGGGGCGGTTTGAAAAACTGTTTTTT. This chain uses TRBV27 with TRBJ1-4; TRBD1 aligns across 10 bases. Per the germline V gene, CDR1 is MNHEY and CDR2 is SMNVEV (reference sequence). CDR3 size: 15 residues. J was trimmed by 7 bases and V by 5 bases; bases with no gene match: 7.

This sequence joins TRBV4-1 and TRBJ2-7; 11 positions match TRBD1. The CDR3 sequence is 16 residues long. The J segment lost 4 bases and the V segment lost 0 bases, leaving 5 bases of the junction unmatched. Looked up from germline, CDR1 is MGHRA and CDR2 is YSYEKL. The CDR3 DNA reads as TGCGCCAGCAGCCAAGAGAGGGACAGGGGGACATACGAGCAGTACTTC. Translating gives CASSQERDRGTYEQYF.

The chain recombines TRBV5-6 with TRBJ1-3; 7 bases fit TRBD1. Germline V gene data show CDR1 as SGHDT and CDR2 as YYEEEE. V shed 0 bases and J 9 bases; nucleotides not matched to a gene: 9. The CDR3 extends over 15 amino acids. The CDR3 reads CASSLDRQGRSTIYF. The CDR3 region has the DNA TGTGCCAGCAGCTTGGACCGACAGGGACGGAGCACCATATATTTT.

V usage is TRBV27 and J usage is TRBJ2-7; 7 bases match TRBD1. CDR1 and CDR2 (germline): MNHEY, SMNVEV (reference sequence). The CDR3 totals 15 residues. Unmatched junction bases numbered 14, after V lost 9 bases and J lost 3 bases. CDR3 loop: CASCSVGTACYEQYF. The CDR3 region has the DNA TGTGCCAGTTGCTCAGTTGGGACAGCTTGCTACGAGCAGTACTTC.

The chain couples TRBV2 to TRBJ1-4, with D unresolved. The V gene's germline CDR1 is SNHLY and CDR2 FYNNEI. The V end was cut by 6 bases, the J end by 0 bases, with 8 bases between. The CDR3 covers 14 residues. DNA of the CDR3: TGTGCCAGCAGACAGTCACCAACTAATGAAAAACTGTTTTTT. Its protein product is CASRQSPTNEKLFF.

This chain joins TRBV5-1 and TRBJ2-3; 14 bases map to TRBD2. Losses at the gene ends were 7 bases for V and 2 bases for J; bases not matched to a gene: 6. This CDR3 has 16 amino acids. Germline V gene sequence: CDR1 SGHRS, CDR2 YFSETQ. This CDR3 is CASSETSGGATDTQYF. CDR3 DNA: TGCGCCAGCTCAGAGACTAGCGGGGGGGCCACAGATACGCAGTATTTT. Together with reference TRBV5-1 and TRBJ2-3, the CDR3 gives the full variable domain: KAGVTQTPRYLIKTRGQQVTLSCSPISGHRSVSWYQQTPGQGLQFLFEYFSETQRNKGNFPGRFSGRQFSNSRSEMNVSTLELGDSALYLCASSETSGGATDTQYFGPGTRLTVL.

The V and J genes are TRBV9 and TRBJ1-2; no firm D call. This CDR3 has 13 amino acids. V was shortened by 1 base and J by 8 bases, with 12 bases between the two germline ends. Germline CDR1 reads SGDLS; CDR2 reads YYNGEE. In DNA, the CDR3 is TGTGCCAGCAGCGTATTTGCAGGTCAAGGCTACACCTTC. Its protein product is CASSVFAGQGYTF.

The chain is built from TRBV9 and TRBJ2-5; 9 nucleotides agree with TRBD2. In germline, CDR1 is SGDLS, CDR2 YYNGEE. This CDR3 has 15 residues. With V trimmed by 3 bases and J by 2 bases, 5 bases remained unmatched. In nucleotides, the CDR3 is TGTGCCAGCAGCGCGGGGAGCGGGAGGCAAGAGACCCAGTACTTC. Its translation is CASSAGSGRQETQYF. The full variable domain, completed using reference TRBV9 and TRBJ2-5, is DSGVTQTPKHLITATGQRVTLRCSPRSGDLSVYWYQQSLDQGLQFLIQYYNGEERAKGNILERFSAQQFPDLHSELNLSSLELGDSALYFCASSAGSGRQETQYFGPGTRLLVL.

This rearrangement joins TRBV18 to TRBJ1-1, with unresolved D. V lost 1 base and J lost 1, with 7 bases in between. Germline CDR1 reads KGHSH; CDR2 reads LQKENI. There are 14 residues in the CDR3. CDR3 protein: CASSPQGGNTEAFF. The CDR3 DNA is TGTGCCAGCTCACCACAGGGAGGGAACACTGAAGCTTTCTTT.

The sample holds one count of this clone. The gene calls are TRBV19 and TRBJ2-1; no reliable D call. Deletions cut 7 bases from V and 8 bases from J, with 12 bases between. The CDR3 has 12 amino acids. Looked up from germline, CDR1 is LNHDA and CDR2 is SQIVND (reference sequence). The CDR3 loop is CASTQPGHEQFF. DNA for the CDR3: TGTGCCAGTACCCAGCCTGGGCATGAGCAGTTCTTC.

The V call is TRBV10-3, the J call TRBJ1-2, with D possibly being TRBD1 (5 bases). The length of the CDR3 is 14 residues. V dropped 0 bases and J dropped 1 base, with 6 bases sitting between them. The germline gives CDR1 ENHRY, CDR2 SYGVKD. The chain's CDR3 is CAISESQGNYGYTF. The CDR3 nucleotides read TGTGCCATCAGTGAGTCGCAGGGTAACTATGGCTACACCTTC.

This clone was seen repeatedly, ten times or more. Other DNA sequences in the same sample also yield this CDR3. The chain carries TRBV10-3 and TRBJ1-1; D perhaps matches TRBD1 (5 bases). V lost 5 bases to trimming and J lost 1 base, with 8 bases between them. The CDR3 runs 13 residues. Germline V gives CDR1 ENHRY, CDR2 SYGVKD. In DNA form, the CDR3 reads TGTGCCATCAGTCCGGGGGGGAACACTGAAGCTTTCTTT. Residues: CAISPGGNTEAFF.

The chain couples TRBV27 to TRBJ2-1; 10 positions agree with TRBD2. CDR1 is MNHEY, CDR2 SMNVEV, per germline (reference sequence). J was trimmed by 3 bases and V by 3 bases; bases with no gene match: 8. The CDR3 extends over 17 amino acids. In DNA form, the CDR3 reads TGTGCCAGCAGTTTGGGGTCACTAGCGGGGTTCTACAATGAGCAGTTCTTC. Its translation is CASSLGSLAGFYNEQFF.

The J gene is TRBJ2-7, the V gene TRBV5-8; a possible D gene is TRBD1 (5 bases). From germline, CDR1 is SGHTS and CDR2 YDEGEE. The length of the CDR3 is 14 residues. The germline V and J ends were trimmed by 0 bases and 1 base, with 8 bases remaining between them. The CDR3: CASSLVDRSYEQYF. The CDR3 nucleotides read TGTGCCAGCAGCTTGGTAGACAGATCCTACGAGCAGTACTTC. Supplemented by reference TRBV5-8 and TRBJ2-7, the full variable domain reads EAGVTQSPTHLIKTRGQQATLRCSPISGHTSVYWYQQALGLGLQFLLWYDEGEERNRGNFPPRFSGRQFPNYSSELNVNALELEDSALYLCASSLVDRSYEQYFGPGTRLTVT.

This chain links TRBV2 with TRBJ2-4, with 8 bases aligning to TRBD1. The V gene end was trimmed by 6 bases and the J gene end by 5 bases; junction bases not matched to a gene: 15. CDR3 length: 17 amino acids. From germline, CDR1 is SNHLY and CDR2 FYNNEI. The CDR3: CASSHTSGQAGQNIQYF. In DNA, the CDR3 is TGTGCCAGCAGCCACACCTCGGGACAGGCCGGGCAAAACATTCAGTACTTC.

Only one count was recorded for this clone. The gene calls are TRBV4-2 and TRBJ1-1; the D is unclear. Germline lookup yields CDR1 LGHNA and CDR2 YNFKEQ. The CDR3 totals 15 residues. Trimming removed 1 base at V and 4 bases at J, with 13 bases between. CDR3 DNA sequence: TGTGCCAGCAGCCAAGGGGGTGGGCGGGTCACTGAAGCTTTCTTT. This sequence encodes CASSQGGGRVTEAFF.

This chain joins TRBV7-2 and TRBJ2-3; the match to TRBD2 covers 14 bases. CDR1 and CDR2 (germline): SGHTA, FQGNSA. The CDR3 has 16 amino acids. The ends lost 5 bases at V and 7 bases at J; junction bases unmatched: 8. The CDR3 DNA sequence: TGTGCCAGCAGCATCCCCGGGACTAGCGGGAGTTATACGCAGTATTTT. This sequence encodes CASSIPGTSGSYTQYF.

This chain links TRBV25-1 with TRBJ1-1, with unresolved D. The germline CDR1 and CDR2 sequences are MGHDK and SYGVNS. Deletions cut 7 bases from V and 4 bases from J, with 7 bases between. The CDR3 is 11 amino acids. CDR3: CASTYGTEAFF. CDR3 DNA sequence: TGTGCCAGCACATACGGCACTGAAGCTTTCTTT.

The DNA for the CDR3 is TGTGCCAGCAGCCTACAACAGGGTAAAGAGACCCAGTACTTC. Protein sequence: CASSLQQGKETQYF. V is TRBV21-1 and J is TRBJ2-5; the table's D call, TRBD1, was not checked against the DNA. TRBV21-1 is designated a pseudogene. The length of the CDR3 is 14 residues.

The rearrangement joins TRBV10-3 to TRBJ2-5, with 11 bases that match TRBD1. In germline, CDR1 is ENHRY, CDR2 SYGVKD. This CDR3 has 13 amino acids. V dropped 1 base and J dropped 9; count of bases not matched to a gene: 1. CDR3: CAISEWDRGAQYF. The CDR3 nucleotides are TGTGCCATCAGTGAGTGGGACAGGGGGGCCCAGTACTTC.

This chain joins TRBV28 and TRBJ2-1, with 10 bases identical to TRBD1. V lost 6 bases, J lost 8 bases, and 7 bases stayed unmatched. CDR1 and CDR2 from the germline V gene are MDHEN and SYDVKM. There are 14 residues in the CDR3. CDR3 DNA sequence: TGTGCCAGCAGGGGGACAGGGGTAAAGGATGAGCAGTTCTTC. Its translation: CASRGTGVKDEQFF.

The rearrangement links TRBV9 to TRBJ2-1; 8 positions match TRBD2. The CDR3 covers 18 residues. Looked up from germline, CDR1 is SGDLS and CDR2 is YYNGEE. Trimming removed 7 bases from V and 5 bases from J; junction bases left unmatched: 20. Here the CDR3 reads CASSPAPLAGNPHNEQFF. The CDR3 DNA reads TGTGCCAGCTCGCCGGCACCTTTAGCGGGAAACCCCCACAATGAGCAGTTCTTC.

The chain couples TRBV2 to TRBJ2-2, with D possibly matching TRBD1 (6 bases). Trimming shortened V by 4 bases and J by 5 bases, and 14 bases separated the two germline ends. This CDR3 is built from 15 residues. Germline V gene lookup returns CDR1 SNHLY and CDR2 FYNNEI. The CDR3 loop is CASSGGQGWTGELFF. The CDR3 DNA reads as TGTGCCAGCAGTGGGGGGCAGGGATGGACCGGGGAGCTGTTTTTT.

This clone was recorded only once. The chain recombines TRBV4-2 with TRBJ1-6; 8 bases map to TRBD1. Germline trimming cut 2 bases from V and 9 bases from J; bases unmatched to any gene: 21. The germline gives CDR1 LGHNA, CDR2 YNFKEQ. The CDR3 extends over 20 amino acids. Written as DNA, the CDR3 is TGTGCCAGCAGCCAAATCGGGAACAGGGGGTTAGGTGGTGATACTTCACCCCTCCACTTT. Protein product: CASSQIGNRGLGGDTSPLHF.

The gene calls are TRBV6-2 or TRBV6-3 and TRBJ1-5; 10 positions agree with TRBD1. This CDR3 has 19 amino acids. Germline loops: CDR1 MNHEY, CDR2 SVGEGT. V gave up 4 bases and J gave up 0 bases; unmatched junction bases: 12. CDR3: CASSSNPGTGDYSNQPQHF. CDR3 nucleotide sequence: TGTGCCAGCAGTTCGAACCCCGGGACAGGGGATTATAGCAATCAGCCCCAGCATTTT.

The chain joins TRBV19 to TRBJ1-1; 7 bases map to TRBD1. The CDR3 length is 13 residues. Germline V CDR1 and CDR2: LNHDA, SQIVND (reference sequence). V dropped 5 bases and J dropped 5; count of bases not matched to a gene: 5. In DNA, the CDR3 is TGTGCCAGTAGTGCTAAGGGGGCAACTGAAGCTTTCTTT. Protein product: CASSAKGATEAFF.

The V and J genes are TRBV7-9 and TRBJ2-7, with D possibly matching TRBD1 (7 bases). The germline gives CDR1 SEHNR, CDR2 FQNEAQ (reference sequence). This CDR3 has 15 residues. Trimming removed 1 base at V and 6 bases at J, with 16 bases between. The chain's CDR3 is CASSLGIRQGGEQYF. DNA of the CDR3: TGTGCCAGCAGCTTAGGAATCAGACAGGGAGGCGAGCAGTACTTC.

The chain uses TRBV19 and TRBJ1-1; the D is unclear. Germline V gene data show CDR1 as LNHDA and CDR2 as SQIVND (reference sequence). The CDR3 extends over 13 amino acids. Trimming left V 3 bases short and J 11 bases short, with 16 bases between. In DNA form, the CDR3 reads TGTGCCAGTAGTATTGGCGCCGGGTTAGAGGCTTTCTTT. Residues: CASSIGAGLEAFF. The full variable domain, in which reference TRBV19 and TRBJ1-1 provide the parts outside the CDR3, is DGGITQSPKYLFRKEGQNVTLSCEQNLNHDAMYWYRQDPGQGLRLIYYSQIVNDFQKGDIAEGYSVSREKKESFPLTVTSAQKNPTAFYLCASSIGAGLEAFFGQGTRLTVV.

V and J are TRBV11-2 and TRBJ2-3, with 10 bases identical to TRBD2. The germline V gene has CDR1 SGHAT and CDR2 FQNNGV. Unmatched junction bases numbered 3, after V lost 6 bases and J lost 3 bases. The length of the CDR3 is 14 residues. As DNA, the CDR3 is TGTGCCAGCAGACTAGCGGGAAAGACAGATACGCAGTATTTT. Translation gives CASRLAGKTDTQYF.

V gene TRBV3-1 (or the pseudogene TRBV3-2) combines with J gene TRBJ2-1, with TRBD2 matching over 10 bases. The V gene's germline CDR1 is LGHDT and CDR2 YNNKEL (reference sequence). The V gene end was trimmed by 1 base and the J gene end by 7 bases; junction bases not matched to a gene: 4. This CDR3 comprises 15 residues. CDR3 amino acids: CASSQGASGSNEQFF. For the CDR3, the DNA is TGTGCCAGCAGCCAAGGGGCTAGCGGGAGTAATGAGCAGTTCTTC.

The chain is built from TRBV28 and TRBJ2-7, with 10 bases lining up with TRBD1. After removal of 4 bases from V and 7 bases from J, the junction contained 13 bases not matched to a gene. In germline, CDR1 is MDHEN, CDR2 SYDVKM. There are 16 residues in the CDR3. CDR3 region: CASSSPSDRGMGEQYF. DNA of the CDR3: TGTGCCAGCAGTTCGCCCTCGGACAGGGGGATGGGAGAGCAGTACTTC. The variable domain in full, with the rest retrieved from reference TRBV28 and TRBJ2-7, is DVKVTQSSRYLVKRTGEKVFLECVQDMDHENMFWYRQDPGLGLRLIYFSYDVKMKEKGDIPEGYSVSREKKERFSLILESASTNQTSMYLCASSSPSDRGMGEQYFGPGTRLTVT.